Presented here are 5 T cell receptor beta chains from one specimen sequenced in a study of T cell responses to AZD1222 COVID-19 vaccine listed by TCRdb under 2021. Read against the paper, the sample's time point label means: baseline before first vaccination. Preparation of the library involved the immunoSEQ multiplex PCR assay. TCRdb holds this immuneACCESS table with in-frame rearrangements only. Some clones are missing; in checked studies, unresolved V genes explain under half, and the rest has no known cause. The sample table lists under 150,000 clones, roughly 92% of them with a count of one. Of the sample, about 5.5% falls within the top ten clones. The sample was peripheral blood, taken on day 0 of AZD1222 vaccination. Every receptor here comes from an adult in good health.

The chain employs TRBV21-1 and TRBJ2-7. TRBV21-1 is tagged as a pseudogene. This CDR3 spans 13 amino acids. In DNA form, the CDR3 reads TGTGCCAGCAAAAGAGGCAGGGGAGGCGAGCAGTACTTC. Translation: CASKRGRGGEQYF.

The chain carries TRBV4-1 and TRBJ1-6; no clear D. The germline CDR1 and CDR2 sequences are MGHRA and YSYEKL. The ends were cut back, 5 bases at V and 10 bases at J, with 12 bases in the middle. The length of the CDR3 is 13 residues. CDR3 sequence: CASSGTTRSPLHF. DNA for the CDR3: TGCGCCAGCAGCGGAACCACTAGATCACCCCTCCACTTT.

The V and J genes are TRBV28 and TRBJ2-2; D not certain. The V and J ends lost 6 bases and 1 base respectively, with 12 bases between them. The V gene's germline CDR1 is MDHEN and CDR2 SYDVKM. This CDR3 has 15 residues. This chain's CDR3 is CASSRRSGNTGELFF. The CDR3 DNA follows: TGTGCCAGCAGCCGAAGGTCGGGGAACACCGGGGAGCTGTTTTTT. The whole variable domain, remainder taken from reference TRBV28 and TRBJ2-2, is DVKVTQSSRYLVKRTGEKVFLECVQDMDHENMFWYRQDPGLGLRLIYFSYDVKMKEKGDIPEGYSVSREKKERFSLILESASTNQTSMYLCASSRRSGNTGELFFGEGSRLTVL.

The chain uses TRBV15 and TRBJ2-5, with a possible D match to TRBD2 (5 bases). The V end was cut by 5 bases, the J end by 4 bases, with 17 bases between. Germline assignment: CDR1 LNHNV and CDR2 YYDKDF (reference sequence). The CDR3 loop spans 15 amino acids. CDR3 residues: CATSGSALGRETQYF. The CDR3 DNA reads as TGTGCCACCAGCGGATCAGCTTTGGGGAGAGAGACCCAGTACTTC.

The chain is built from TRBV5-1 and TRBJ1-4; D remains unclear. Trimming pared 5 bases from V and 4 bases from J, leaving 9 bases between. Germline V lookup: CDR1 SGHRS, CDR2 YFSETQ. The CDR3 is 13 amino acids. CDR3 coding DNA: TGCGCCAGCAGACCTGGGGATAATGAAAAACTGTTTTTT. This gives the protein CASRPGDNEKLFF.